This T cell receptor beta chain is drawn from a study of T cell repertoires in cytomegalovirus infection. Turning to the study itself: Indications came from public TCR beta signatures; they pointed to CMV infection and to a matching HLA type. Broader study findings: HLA-C-restricted TCR beta clonotypes specific for CMV led the ex vivo response. CMV carriers with the relevant HLA were identified by cumulative public TCR beta family frequency.

J was trimmed by 2 bases and V by 6 bases; bases with no gene match: 10. Germline lookup yields CDR1 MDHEN and CDR2 SYDVKM. The CDR3 has 16 residues. Each CDR3 protein gets one entry after TCRdb re-called the reads with MiXCR. The sample records under 350,000 distinct CDR3 sequences, roughly a fifth being singletons. This clonotype was picked up a small number of times. Its specificity is unknown. The source is a human donor in good health (CMV status not recorded). Some clones in this sample may be carry-over from other donors' samples. Specimen: cultured PBMCs, collected from culture after CMV antigen stimulation. This sequence joins TRBV28 and TRBJ2-3; 8 nucleotides agree with TRBD1. DNA of the CDR3: TGTGCCAGCAGCCTGGTTCAGGGGGCCAACACAGATACGCAGTATTTT. It encodes CASSLVQGANTDTQYF.